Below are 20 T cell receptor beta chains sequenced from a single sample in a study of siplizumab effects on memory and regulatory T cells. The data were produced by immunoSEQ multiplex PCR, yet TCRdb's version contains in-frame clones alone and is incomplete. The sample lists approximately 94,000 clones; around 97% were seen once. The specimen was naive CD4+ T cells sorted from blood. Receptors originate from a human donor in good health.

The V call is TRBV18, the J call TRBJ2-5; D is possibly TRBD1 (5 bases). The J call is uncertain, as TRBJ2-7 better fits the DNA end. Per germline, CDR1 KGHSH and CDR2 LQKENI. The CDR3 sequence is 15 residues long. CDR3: CASSPSQGSPYEQYF. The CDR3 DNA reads TGTGCCAGCTCACCGAGTCAGGGCAGCCCCTACGAGCAGTACTTC.

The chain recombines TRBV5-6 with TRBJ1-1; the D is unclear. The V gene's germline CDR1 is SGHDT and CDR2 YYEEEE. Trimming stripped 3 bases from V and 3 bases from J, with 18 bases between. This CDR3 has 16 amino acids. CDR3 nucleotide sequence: TGTGCCAGCAGCTCCCGGAGTTGGGGATCCGACACTGAAGCTTTCTTT. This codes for CASSSRSWGSDTEAFF.

The CDR3: CASSDLGQGAGELFF. The CDR3 nucleotides are TGTGCCAGCAGTGACCTGGGACAGGGGGCCGGGGAGCTGTTTTTT. The chain links TRBV6-4 to TRBJ2-2; 11 bases fit TRBD1. This CDR3 is built from 15 residues. J gave up 6 bases and V 2 bases, and 2 bases lay outside the gene matches. Germline CDR1 reads MRHNA; CDR2 reads SNTAGT.

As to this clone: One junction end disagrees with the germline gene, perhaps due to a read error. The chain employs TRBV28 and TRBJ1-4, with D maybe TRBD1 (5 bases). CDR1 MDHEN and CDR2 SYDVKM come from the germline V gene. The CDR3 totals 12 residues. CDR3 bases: TGTGCCTGCAGGACACTTAATGAAAAACTGTTTTTT. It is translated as CACRTLNEKLFF.

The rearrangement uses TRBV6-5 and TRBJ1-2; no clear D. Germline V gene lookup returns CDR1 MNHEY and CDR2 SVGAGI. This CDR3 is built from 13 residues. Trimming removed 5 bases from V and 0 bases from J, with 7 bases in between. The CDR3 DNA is TGTGCCAGCAGTGAATTGGCTAACTATGGCTACACCTTC. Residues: CASSELANYGYTF.

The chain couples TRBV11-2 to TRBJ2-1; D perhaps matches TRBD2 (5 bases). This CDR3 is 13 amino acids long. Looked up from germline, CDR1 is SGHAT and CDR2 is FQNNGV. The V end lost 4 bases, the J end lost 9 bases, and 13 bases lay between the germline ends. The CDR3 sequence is CASSSAKRPEQFF. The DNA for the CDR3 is TGTGCCAGCAGCTCCGCTAAGCGGCCTGAGCAGTTCTTC.

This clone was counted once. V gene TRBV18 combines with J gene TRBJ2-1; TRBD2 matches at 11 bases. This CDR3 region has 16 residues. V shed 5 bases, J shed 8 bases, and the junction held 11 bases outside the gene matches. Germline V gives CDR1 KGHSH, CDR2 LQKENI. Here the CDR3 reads CASSSNSGGAGDEQFF. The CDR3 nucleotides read TGTGCCAGCTCATCCAATAGCGGGGGGGCCGGGGATGAGCAGTTCTTC. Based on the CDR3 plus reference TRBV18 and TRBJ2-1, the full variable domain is NAGVMQNPRHLVRRRGQEARLRCSPMKGHSHVYWYRQLPEEGLKFMVYLQKENIIDESGMPKERFSAEFPKEGPSILRIQQVVRGDSAAYFCASSSNSGGAGDEQFFGPGTRLTVL.

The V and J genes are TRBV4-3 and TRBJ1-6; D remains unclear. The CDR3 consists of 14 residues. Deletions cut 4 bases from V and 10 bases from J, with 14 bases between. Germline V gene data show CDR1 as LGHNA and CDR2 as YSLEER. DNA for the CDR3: TGCGCCAGCAGCCGCGACCTCCAGGTATCACCCCTCCACTTT. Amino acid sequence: CASSRDLQVSPLHF.

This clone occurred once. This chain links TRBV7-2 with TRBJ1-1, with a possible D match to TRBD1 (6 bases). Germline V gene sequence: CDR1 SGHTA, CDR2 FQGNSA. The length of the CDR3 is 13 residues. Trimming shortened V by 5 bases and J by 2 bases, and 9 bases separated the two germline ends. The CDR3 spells CASSRQENTEAFF. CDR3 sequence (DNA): TGTGCCAGCAGCCGACAGGAAAACACTGAAGCTTTCTTT. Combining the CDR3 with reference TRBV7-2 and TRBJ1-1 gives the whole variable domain GAGVSQSPSNKVTEKGKDVELRCDPISGHTALYWYRQSLGQGLEFLIYFQGNSAPDKSGLPSDRFSAERTGGSVSTLTIQRTQQEDSAVYLCASSRQENTEAFFGQGTRLTVV.

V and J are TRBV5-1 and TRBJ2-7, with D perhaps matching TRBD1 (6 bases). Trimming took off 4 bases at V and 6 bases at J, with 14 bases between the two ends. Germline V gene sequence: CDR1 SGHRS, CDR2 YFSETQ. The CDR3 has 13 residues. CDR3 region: CASSGAGGFEQYF. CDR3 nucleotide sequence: TGCGCCAGCAGCGGGGCTGGGGGCTTCGAGCAGTACTTC.

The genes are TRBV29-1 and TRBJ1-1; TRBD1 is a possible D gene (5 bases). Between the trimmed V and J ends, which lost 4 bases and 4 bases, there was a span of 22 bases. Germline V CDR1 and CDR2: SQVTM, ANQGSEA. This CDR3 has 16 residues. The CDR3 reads CSVVRGGPGKGTEAFF. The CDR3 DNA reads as TGCAGCGTTGTAAGGGGCGGGCCGGGGAAGGGCACTGAAGCTTTCTTT. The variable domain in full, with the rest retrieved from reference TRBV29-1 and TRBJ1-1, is SAVISQKPSRDICQRGTSLTIQCQVDSQVTMMFWYRQQPGQSLTLIATANQGSEATYESGFVIDKFPISRPNLTFSTLTVSNMSPEDSSIYLCSVVRGGPGKGTEAFFGQGTRLTVV.

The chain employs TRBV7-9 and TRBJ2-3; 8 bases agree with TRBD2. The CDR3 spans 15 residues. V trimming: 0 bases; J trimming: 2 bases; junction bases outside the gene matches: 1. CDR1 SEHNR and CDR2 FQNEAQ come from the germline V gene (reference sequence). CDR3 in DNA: TGTGCCAGCAGCTTAGCACTAGCGGCCACAGATACGCAGTATTTT. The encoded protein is CASSLALAATDTQYF.

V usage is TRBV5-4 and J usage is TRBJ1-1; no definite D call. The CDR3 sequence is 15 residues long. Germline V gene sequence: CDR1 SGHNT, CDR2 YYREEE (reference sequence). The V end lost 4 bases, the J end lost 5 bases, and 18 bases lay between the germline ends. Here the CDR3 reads CASSVLRWEGTEAFF. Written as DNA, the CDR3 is TGTGCCAGCAGCGTTCTGAGGTGGGAAGGTACTGAAGCTTTCTTT.

CDR3 amino acids: CASTVSGGGTDTQYF. In nucleotides, the CDR3 is TGCGCCAGCACAGTCTCAGGCGGCGGCACAGATACGCAGTATTTT. The chain is built from TRBV5-1 and TRBJ2-3; D not resolved. Trimming took off 6 bases at V and 1 base at J, with 15 bases between the two ends. This CDR3 contains 15 residues. Germline CDR1 and CDR2: SGHRS and YFSETQ.

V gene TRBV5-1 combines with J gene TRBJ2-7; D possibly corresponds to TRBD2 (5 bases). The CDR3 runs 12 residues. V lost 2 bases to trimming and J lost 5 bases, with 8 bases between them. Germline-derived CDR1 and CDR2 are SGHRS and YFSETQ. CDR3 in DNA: TGCGCCAGCAGCTTAGTGGGAGACGAGCAGTACTTC. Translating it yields CASSLVGDEQYF.

The CDR3 is CASSFYRGGEQYF. The CDR3, as DNA: TGTGCCAGCAGCTTCTACAGGGGAGGCGAGCAGTACTTC. J is TRBJ2-7 and V is TRBV5-4; a weak D match, TRBD1 (7 bases). Germline CDR1 and CDR2: SGHNT and YYREEE (reference sequence). V lost 2 bases, J lost 6 bases, and 12 bases lay in between. This CDR3 spans 13 amino acids.

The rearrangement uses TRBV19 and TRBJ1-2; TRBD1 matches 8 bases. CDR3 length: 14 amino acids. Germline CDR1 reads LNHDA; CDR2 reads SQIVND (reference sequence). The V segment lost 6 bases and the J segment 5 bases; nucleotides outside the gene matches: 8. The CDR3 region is CASRSQGAVYGYTF. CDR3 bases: TGTGCCAGTAGAAGCCAGGGGGCGGTGTATGGCTACACCTTC. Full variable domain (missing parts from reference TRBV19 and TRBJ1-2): DGGITQSPKYLFRKEGQNVTLSCEQNLNHDAMYWYRQDPGQGLRLIYYSQIVNDFQKGDIAEGYSVSREKKESFPLTVTSAQKNPTAFYLCASRSQGAVYGYTFGSGTRLTVV.

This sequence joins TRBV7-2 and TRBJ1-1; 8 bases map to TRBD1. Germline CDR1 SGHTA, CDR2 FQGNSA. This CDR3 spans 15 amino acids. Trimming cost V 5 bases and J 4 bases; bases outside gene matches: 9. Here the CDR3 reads CASSPPGTGTTEAFF. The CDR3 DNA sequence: TGTGCCAGCAGCCCCCCCGGGACAGGCACCACTGAAGCTTTCTTT.

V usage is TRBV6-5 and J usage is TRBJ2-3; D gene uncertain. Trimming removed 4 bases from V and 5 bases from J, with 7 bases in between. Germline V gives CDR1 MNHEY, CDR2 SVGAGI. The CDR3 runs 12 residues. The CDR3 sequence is CASSSRLDTQYF. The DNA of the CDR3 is TGTGCCAGCAGTTCTCGGCTAGATACGCAGTATTTT.

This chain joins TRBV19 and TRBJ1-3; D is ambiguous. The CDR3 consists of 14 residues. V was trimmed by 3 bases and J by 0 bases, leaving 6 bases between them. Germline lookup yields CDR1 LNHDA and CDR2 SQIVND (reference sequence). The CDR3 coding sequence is TGTGCCAGTAGTATTATCTCCTCTGGAAACACCATATATTTT. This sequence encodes CASSIISSGNTIYF.